This T cell receptor beta chain was sequenced for a study of technical replicates of blood from several donors (TCRdb year 2017). In the germline V gene (reference sequence), CDR1 corresponds to LNHDA and CDR2 to SQIVND. At the junction V is shortened by 11 bases and J by 3 bases; bases outside the gene matches: 6. The CDR3 runs 14 amino acids, cysteine and phenylalanine included. Of all the DNA, just the CDR3 is kept, 42 bases in frame from base 1. The library was built by means of the immunoSEQ multiplex PCR assay. TCRdb limited this immuneACCESS table to in-frame rearrangements with V and J called. A share of clones is missing; checked studies link under half to unresolved V genes, and the rest is unexplained. The sample yields fewer than 15,000 clones; over 85% were counted once. The ten most abundant clones make up over 5.5% of the sample. As to this clone: There is no known antigen for this receptor. Base quality data are lacking; no much larger clone is found one base away.

Sequences were obtained from PBMCs. The chain was built from TRBV19 and TRBJ2-5, and 13 junctional nucleotides match TRBD2. The clonotype was recovered from a human donor in good health. CDR3 protein: CAVGTSGIKETQYF. The nucleotide sequence reads TGTGCCGTTGGGACTAGCGGGATAAAAGAGACCCAGTACTTC.